This T cell receptor beta chain emerged from a study of cytomegalovirus exposure and HLA in healthy donors. Deletions cut 6 bases from V and 5 bases from J, with 19 bases between. The CDR3 is 15 amino acids. The germline gives CDR1 SNHLY, CDR2 FYNNEI. PCR primers comprised 60 Vbeta and 13 Jbeta primers. Clones were sequenced by immunoSEQ multiplex PCR, and TCRdb holds only the in-frame ones, with some missing. Among under 200,000 clones, more than 65% were seen once, and the ten largest hold 1% to 1.5%. The V call is TRBV2, the J call TRBJ2-5; D is uncertain. This sequence was found in a man aged 45-60 years in good health and CMV-seropositive. The sequencing sample was made of PBMCs. The CDR3 region has the DNA TGTGCCAGCAGCTCTCGGTTAGCCTCGCGGGAGACCCAGTACTTC. Translation: CASSSRLASRETQYF. The full variable domain, completed using reference TRBV2 and TRBJ2-5, is EPEVTQTPSHQVTQMGQEVILRCVPISNHLYFYWYRQILGQKVEFLVSFYNNEISEKSEIFDDQFSVERPDGSNFTLKIRSTKLEDSAMYFCASSSRLASRETQYFGPGTRLLVL.